This TCR beta chain emerged from a study of early T cells in non-severe SARS-CoV-2 infection. This CDR3 spans 13 amino acids. The germline V gene encodes CDR1 SNHLY and CDR2 FYNNEI. After removal of 6 bases from V and 4 bases from J, the junction contained 4 bases not matched to a gene. TCRdb re-derived calls from the 5' RACE reads in MiXCR, one entry per CDR3 protein. The sample has around 32,000 distinct CDR3 sequences; 5.7% are singletons. This clonotype was recorded at least ten times. This sequence originates from an adult who was a healthcare worker with PCR-confirmed SARS-CoV-2 infection or an uninfected control (not recorded which). The material sequenced was whole blood. This chain connects TRBV2 to TRBJ2-7, with 9 bases fitting TRBD1. CDR3 nucleotides: TGTGCCAGCAGCCGACAGGGGGGGTACGAGCAGTACTTC. Translating gives CASSRQGGYEQYF.